The 21 T cell receptor beta chains presented below share a single source sample, sequenced in a study of shared clonotypes between healthy human individuals. The data were produced by immunoSEQ multiplex PCR, yet TCRdb's version contains in-frame clones alone and is incomplete. The sample includes some 1,900,000 clones, about 95% of them seen just once. The naive CD8 subset, CD45RO-negative cells positively selected for CCR7, excluded terminally differentiated effector memory CD45RA+ cells. The sample was naive CD8+ T cells sorted from blood. These receptors were collected from a man aged 18-30 years in good health.

The J gene is TRBJ1-4, the V gene TRBV7-6; 8 bases map to TRBD1. This CDR3 spans 16 amino acids. Trimming at V came to 0 bases and at J to 8 bases, leaving 8 bases not matched to a gene. Germline lookup yields CDR1 SGHVS and CDR2 FNYEAQ. CDR3 bases: TGTGCCAGCAGCTTAGCGGGTACGGACAGGGTCGAAAAACTGTTTTTT. This sequence encodes CASSLAGTDRVEKLFF.

The chain has TRBV18 and TRBJ1-1; D possibly corresponds to TRBD1 (5 bases). The CDR3 extends over 14 amino acids. V gave up 6 bases and J gave up 5 bases, with 16 bases separating them. Germline-derived CDR1 and CDR2 are KGHSH and LQKENI. The CDR3 region is CASSQPGEVTEAFF. Written as DNA, the CDR3 is TGTGCCAGCTCTCAACCGGGGGAAGTGACTGAAGCTTTCTTT.

The chain employs TRBV4-1 and TRBJ2-7; perhaps TRBD2 as D (6 bases). The CDR3 is made up of 15 amino acids. V was trimmed by 0 bases and J by 5 bases, leaving 14 bases between them. CDR1 is MGHRA, CDR2 YSYEKL, per germline. The CDR3 loop is CASSQEGGRGDEQYF. The DNA for the CDR3 is TGCGCCAGCAGCCAAGAAGGCGGGCGGGGAGACGAGCAGTACTTC.

V and J are TRBV7-3 and TRBJ2-3; a weak D match, TRBD1 (6 bases). This CDR3 contains 15 residues. The germline gives CDR1 SGHTA, CDR2 FQGTGA. Trimming stripped 2 bases from V and 1 base from J, with 10 bases between. The CDR3 bases are TGTGCCAGCAGCTTATTGGGGGCACGCACAGATACGCAGTATTTT. Amino acids: CASSLLGARTDTQYF.

The chain recombines TRBV7-9 with TRBJ2-3, with 10 bases fitting TRBD2. The trim removed 1 base at V and 1 base at J, leaving 5 bases unmatched. The CDR3 consists of 17 residues. Germline V CDR1 and CDR2: SEHNR, FQNEAQ (reference sequence). In DNA form, the CDR3 reads TGTGCCAGCAGCTTAGGGGCTAGCGGGAGCCGCACAGATACGCAGTATTTT. This sequence encodes CASSLGASGSRTDTQYF.

The rearrangement joins TRBV2 to TRBJ2-5, with D possibly matching TRBD1 (5 bases). Germline-derived CDR1 and CDR2 are SNHLY and FYNNEI. The CDR3 is 15 amino acids. V dropped 6 bases and J dropped 5 bases, with 19 bases sitting between them. Here the CDR3 reads CASSPAEQGSETQYF. CDR3 sequence (DNA): TGTGCCAGCAGCCCGGCAGAGCAGGGCAGTGAGACCCAGTACTTC.

The sample holds a few counts of this clone. The gene calls are TRBV6-6 and TRBJ1-6; unclear D gene. The CDR3 extends over 15 amino acids. V was pared by 2 bases and J by 3 bases, with 8 bases between. CDR1 and CDR2 (germline): MNHNY, SVGAGI (reference sequence). The CDR3 DNA reads TGTGCCAGCAGTTACGGCGGAGACTATAATTCACCCCTCCACTTT. Translating it yields CASSYGGDYNSPLHF.

The chain recombines TRBV27 with TRBJ2-3; D call uncertain. The germline V gene has CDR1 MNHEY and CDR2 SMNVEV (reference sequence). V gave up 3 bases and J gave up 6 bases, with 13 bases separating them. The CDR3 has 14 residues. The CDR3 DNA sequence: TGTGCCAGCAGTTTTCAGGTGGGCTCGGATACGCAGTATTTT. Protein: CASSFQVGSDTQYF.

V is TRBV7-2 and J is TRBJ2-7; D remains ambiguous. V dropped 5 bases and J dropped 0 bases, with 14 bases sitting between them. Germline V gives CDR1 SGHTA, CDR2 FQGNSA. The CDR3 is 15 amino acids. The CDR3 spells CASSVTSHSSYEQYF. The CDR3 bases are TGTGCCAGCAGCGTTACAAGCCATAGCTCCTACGAGCAGTACTTC. The complete variable domain, with remaining parts taken from reference TRBV7-2 and TRBJ2-7, reads GAGVSQSPSNKVTEKGKDVELRCDPISGHTALYWYRQSLGQGLEFLIYFQGNSAPDKSGLPSDRFSAERTGGSVSTLTIQRTQQEDSAVYLCASSVTSHSSYEQYFGPGTRLTVT.

The rearrangement joins TRBV11-2 to TRBJ2-6; the D is unclear. This CDR3 region has 16 residues. Trimming cost V 0 bases and J 2 bases, with 8 bases left between them. Germline-derived CDR1 and CDR2 are SGHAT and FQNNGV. CDR3 DNA sequence: TGTGCCAGCAGCTTAGACGAAGAGGCTGGGGCCAACGTCCTGACTTTC. Its protein product is CASSLDEEAGANVLTF.

Regarding this clone: The same CDR3 also results from other DNA sequences found in this sample. The chain combines TRBV6-5 with TRBJ2-7; tentative D call: TRBD1 (6 bases). Trimming stripped 2 bases from V and 1 base from J, with 9 bases between. Per germline, CDR1 MNHEY and CDR2 SVGAGI. This CDR3 spans 14 amino acids. The CDR3 sequence is CASSYGGGSYEQYF. CDR3 nucleotides: TGTGCCAGCAGTTACGGGGGCGGATCCTACGAGCAGTACTTC.

The chain links TRBV28 to TRBJ2-2; D is uncertain. The germline V and J ends were trimmed by 7 bases and 5 bases, with 8 bases remaining between them. In germline, CDR1 is MDHEN, CDR2 SYDVKM. This CDR3 has 12 residues. CDR3 loop: CASTLPTGELFF. CDR3 sequence (DNA): TGTGCCAGCACCCTCCCTACCGGGGAGCTGTTTTTT.

The rearrangement links TRBV27 to TRBJ1-2, with 9 bases fitting TRBD1. The CDR3 covers 17 residues. Unmatched junction bases numbered 14, after V lost 5 bases and J lost 4 bases. Germline CDR1 and CDR2: MNHEY and SMNVEV (reference sequence). CDR3 nucleotide sequence: TGTGCCAGCAGTCCAAGTCCCGGGACAGGGACAGCCTATGGCTACACCTTC. Translation: CASSPSPGTGTAYGYTF.

The J gene is TRBJ2-2, the V gene TRBV5-1; D is unresolved. The CDR3 covers 12 residues. Trimming cost V 5 bases and J 7 bases, with 9 bases left between them. Germline V gene data show CDR1 as SGHRS and CDR2 as YFSETQ. The CDR3 nucleotides are TGCGCCAGCAGAGACATTAACGGGGAGCTGTTTTTT. Translated: CASRDINGELFF.

The rearrangement links TRBV9 to TRBJ1-2, with D possibly matching TRBD1 (6 bases). The ends were cut back, 5 bases at V and 8 bases at J, with 25 bases in the middle. This CDR3 has 16 residues. Looked up from germline, CDR1 is SGDLS and CDR2 is YYNGEE. CDR3 in DNA: TGTGCCAGCAGTGCGATGACAGGACACTCCGAGGAAGGCTACACCTTC. Protein product: CASSAMTGHSEEGYTF.

The V call is TRBV11-2, the J call TRBJ2-7; no clear D. V lost 1 base and J 4 bases, leaving 11 bases between the germline ends. Germline CDR1 SGHAT, CDR2 FQNNGV. The length of the CDR3 is 14 residues. This CDR3 reads CASSLAGRLYEQYF. The CDR3 DNA reads as TGTGCCAGCAGCTTAGCTGGCAGGCTGTACGAGCAGTACTTC. The full variable domain, rest sourced from reference TRBV11-2 and TRBJ2-7, is EAGVAQSPRYKIIEKRQSVAFWCNPISGHATLYWYQQILGQGPKLLIQFQNNGVVDDSQLPKDRFSAERLKGVDSTLKIQPAKLEDSAVYLCASSLAGRLYEQYFGPGTRLTVT.

The chain recombines TRBV4-3 with TRBJ2-7; TRBD1 matches 7 bases. Germline V gives CDR1 LGHNA, CDR2 YSLEER. The CDR3 contains 16 residues. The junction had 6 bases not matched to a gene; V was cut back by 0 bases and J by 1 base. In DNA form, the CDR3 reads TGCGCCAGCAGCCAAGATGGCCCACAGGGGTCCTACGAGCAGTACTTC. It codes for CASSQDGPQGSYEQYF.

The chain has TRBV10-3 and TRBJ2-7; TRBD1 matches 9 bases. This CDR3 has 16 amino acids. V was pared by 2 bases and J by 2 bases, with 7 bases of the junction left unmatched. Germline assignment: CDR1 ENHRY and CDR2 SYGVKD. The CDR3 sequence: CAISEGGGTGTYEQYF. DNA for the CDR3: TGTGCCATCAGTGAGGGGGGTGGGACAGGGACCTACGAGCAGTACTTC.

For this clone: The same CDR3 also results from other DNA sequences found in this sample. V gene TRBV30 combines with J gene TRBJ2-7; D remains unclear. Germline CDR1 GTSNPN, CDR2 SVGIG (reference sequence). The V end lost 2 bases, the J end lost 4 bases, and 6 bases lay between the germline ends. This CDR3 region has 11 residues. CDR3 in DNA: TGTGCCTGGAGTCTAGGATACGAGCAGTACTTC. It yields the protein CAWSLGYEQYF.

The genes are TRBV2 and TRBJ1-1, with TRBD1 as a possible D gene (5 bases). Per germline, CDR1 SNHLY and CDR2 FYNNEI. Deletions cut 7 bases from V and 3 bases from J, with 15 bases between. This CDR3 comprises 14 residues. The CDR3 DNA sequence: TGTGCCAGCACTCCGAGCGGGGGGTACACTGAAGCTTTCTTT. It translates to CASTPSGGYTEAFF.

The chain has TRBV6-6 and TRBJ1-4; D gene ambiguous. Germline CDR1 is MNHNY and CDR2 is SVGAGI (reference sequence). V lost 5 bases and J 3 bases, leaving 10 bases between the germline ends. The CDR3 contains 14 residues. The CDR3: CASSLWDSNEKLFF. The CDR3 DNA reads TGTGCCAGCAGTCTCTGGGATTCTAATGAAAAACTGTTTTTT.